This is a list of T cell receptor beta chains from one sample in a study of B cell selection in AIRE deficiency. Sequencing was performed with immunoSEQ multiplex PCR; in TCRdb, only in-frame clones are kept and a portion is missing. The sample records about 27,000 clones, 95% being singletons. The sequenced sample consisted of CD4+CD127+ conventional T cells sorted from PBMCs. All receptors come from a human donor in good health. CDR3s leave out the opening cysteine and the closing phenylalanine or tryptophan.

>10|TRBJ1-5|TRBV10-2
ASSEQDRPQH
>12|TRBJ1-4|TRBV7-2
ASSPQGSDEKLF
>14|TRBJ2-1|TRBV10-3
AISDVWQGRRGEQF
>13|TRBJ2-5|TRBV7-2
ASSPGESGQETQY
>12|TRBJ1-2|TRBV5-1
ASSSRTGGYGYT
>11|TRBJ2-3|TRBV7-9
ASSLAGADTQY
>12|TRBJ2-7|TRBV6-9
ASSRSGRGYEQY
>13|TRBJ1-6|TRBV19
ASSIVRGMHSPLH
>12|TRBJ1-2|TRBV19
ASTTSGGTSGYT
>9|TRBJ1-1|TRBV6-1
ASSYRAEAF
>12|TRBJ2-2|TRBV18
ASSPRPNTGELF
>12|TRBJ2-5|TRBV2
ASSAMKVQETQY
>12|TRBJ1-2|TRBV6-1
ASSGYRVNYGYT
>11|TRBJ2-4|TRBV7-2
ASSSQGLQAPH
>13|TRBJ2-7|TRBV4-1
ASSPGEPIPYEQY
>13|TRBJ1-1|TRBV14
ARRRGGGAEYEAF
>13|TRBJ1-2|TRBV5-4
ASSSGGGLNYGYT
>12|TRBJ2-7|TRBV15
ATSREQGVYEQY
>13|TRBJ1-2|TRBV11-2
ASSESRGLDYGYT
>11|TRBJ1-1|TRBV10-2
ASSEWGNPEAF
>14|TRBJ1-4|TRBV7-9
ASSLVGRATNEKLF
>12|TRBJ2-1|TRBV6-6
ASAIAGRPNEQF
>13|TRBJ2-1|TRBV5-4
ASSYGTTNYNEQF
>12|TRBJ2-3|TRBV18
ASSPGTGTDTQY
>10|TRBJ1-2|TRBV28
ASSSGAQGYT
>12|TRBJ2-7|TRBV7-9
ASSPMGGRYEQY
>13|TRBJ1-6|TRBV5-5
ASSGGSSYNSPLH
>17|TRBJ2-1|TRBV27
ASTRGLAEPKTAYNEQF
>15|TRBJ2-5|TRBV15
ATSRKVPSLSAQTQY
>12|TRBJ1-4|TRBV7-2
ASSLDRETPRVF
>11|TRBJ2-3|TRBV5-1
ASSLVRKDTQY
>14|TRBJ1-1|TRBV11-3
ASSLLTGLMNTEAF
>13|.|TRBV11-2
ASSLQPGGSYEQY
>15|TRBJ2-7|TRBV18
ASSPSPPLDSPYEQY
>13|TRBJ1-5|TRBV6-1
ASRDRRGVHQPQH
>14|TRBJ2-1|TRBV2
ASSDRDRSSYNEQF
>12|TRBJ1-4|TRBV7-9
ASSPGGPNEKLF
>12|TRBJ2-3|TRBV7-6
ASSSTDITDTQY
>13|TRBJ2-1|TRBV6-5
ASSRDRTMYNEQL
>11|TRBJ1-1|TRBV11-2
ASSLGPNTEAF
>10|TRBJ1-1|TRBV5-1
ASSALEGSAF
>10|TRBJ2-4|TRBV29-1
SGGTAAGIQY
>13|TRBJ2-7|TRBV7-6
ASSLVPDSSYEQY